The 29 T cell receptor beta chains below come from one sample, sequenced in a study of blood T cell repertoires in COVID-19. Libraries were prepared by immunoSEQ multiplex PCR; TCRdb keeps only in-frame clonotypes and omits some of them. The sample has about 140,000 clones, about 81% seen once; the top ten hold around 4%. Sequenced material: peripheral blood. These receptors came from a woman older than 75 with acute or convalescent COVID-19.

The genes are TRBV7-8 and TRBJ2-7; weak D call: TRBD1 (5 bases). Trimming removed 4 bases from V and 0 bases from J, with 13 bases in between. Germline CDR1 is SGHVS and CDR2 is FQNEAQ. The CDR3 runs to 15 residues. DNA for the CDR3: TGTGCCAGCAGCTACAGGAGAATAAGCTCCTACGAGCAGTACTTC. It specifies CASSYRRISSYEQYF.

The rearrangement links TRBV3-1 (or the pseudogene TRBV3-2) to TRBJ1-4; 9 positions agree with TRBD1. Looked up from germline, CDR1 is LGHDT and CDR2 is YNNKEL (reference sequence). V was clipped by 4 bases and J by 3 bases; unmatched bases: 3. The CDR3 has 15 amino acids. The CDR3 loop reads CASSLRQGANEKLFF. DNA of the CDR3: TGTGCCAGCAGCCTTCGACAGGGGGCTAATGAAAAACTGTTTTTT.

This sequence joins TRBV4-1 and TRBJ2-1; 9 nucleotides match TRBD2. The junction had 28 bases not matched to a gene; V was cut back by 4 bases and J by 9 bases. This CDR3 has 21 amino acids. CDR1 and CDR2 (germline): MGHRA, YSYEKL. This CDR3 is CASSPLPGKYGGGARLGEQFF. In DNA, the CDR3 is TGCGCCAGCAGCCCCCTCCCAGGGAAGTACGGCGGGGGGGCCCGGTTAGGTGAGCAGTTCTTC.

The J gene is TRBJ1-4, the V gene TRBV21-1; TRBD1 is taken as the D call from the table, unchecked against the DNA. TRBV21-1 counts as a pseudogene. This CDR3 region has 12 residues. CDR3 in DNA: TGTGCCAGCAGCAAATGGGACAGGGGACTGTTTTTT. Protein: CASSKWDRGLFF.

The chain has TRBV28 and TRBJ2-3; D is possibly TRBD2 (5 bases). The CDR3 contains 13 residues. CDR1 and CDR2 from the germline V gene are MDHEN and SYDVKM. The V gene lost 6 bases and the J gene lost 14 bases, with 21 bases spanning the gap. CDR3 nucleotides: TGTGCCAGCAGGTTAGGTGGTGGGAGAAGGGCGTATTTT. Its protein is CASRLGGGRRAYF.

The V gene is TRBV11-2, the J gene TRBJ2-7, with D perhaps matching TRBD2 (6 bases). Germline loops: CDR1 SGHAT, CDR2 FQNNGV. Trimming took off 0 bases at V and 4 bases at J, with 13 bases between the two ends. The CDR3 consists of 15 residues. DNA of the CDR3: TGTGCCAGCAGCTTAGACGTTAGCGGTCCTTACGAGCAGTACTTC. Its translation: CASSLDVSGPYEQYF.

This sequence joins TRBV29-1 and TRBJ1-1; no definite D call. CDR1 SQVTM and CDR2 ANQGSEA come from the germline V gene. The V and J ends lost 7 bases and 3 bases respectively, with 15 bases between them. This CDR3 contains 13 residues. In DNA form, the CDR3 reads TGCAGCGCCGCCGGTTACGGGGACACTGAAGCTTTCTTT. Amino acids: CSAAGYGDTEAFF.

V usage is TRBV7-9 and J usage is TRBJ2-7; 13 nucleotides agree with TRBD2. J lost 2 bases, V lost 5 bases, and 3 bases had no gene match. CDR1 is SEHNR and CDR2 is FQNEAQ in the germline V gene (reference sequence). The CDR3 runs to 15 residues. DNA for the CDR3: TGTGCCAGCAGCCGAACTAGCGGGAGGGCCTACGAGCAGTACTTC. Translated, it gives CASSRTSGRAYEQYF.

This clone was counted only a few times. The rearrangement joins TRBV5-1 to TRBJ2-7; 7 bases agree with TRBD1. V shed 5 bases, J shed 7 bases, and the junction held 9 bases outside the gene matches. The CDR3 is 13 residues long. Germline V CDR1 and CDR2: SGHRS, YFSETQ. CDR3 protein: CASRVRGTWEQYF. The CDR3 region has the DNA TGCGCCAGCAGGGTCAGGGGGACCTGGGAGCAGTACTTC. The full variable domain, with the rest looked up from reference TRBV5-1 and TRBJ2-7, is KAGVTQTPRYLIKTRGQQVTLSCSPISGHRSVSWYQQTPGQGLQFLFEYFSETQRNKGNFPGRFSGRQFSNSRSEMNVSTLELGDSALYLCASRVRGTWEQYFGPGTRLTVT.

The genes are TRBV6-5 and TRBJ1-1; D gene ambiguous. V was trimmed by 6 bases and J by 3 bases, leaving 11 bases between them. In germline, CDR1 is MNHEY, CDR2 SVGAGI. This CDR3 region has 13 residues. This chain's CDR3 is CASRREEYTEAFF. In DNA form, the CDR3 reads TGTGCCAGCAGACGGGAAGAATACACTGAAGCTTTCTTT.

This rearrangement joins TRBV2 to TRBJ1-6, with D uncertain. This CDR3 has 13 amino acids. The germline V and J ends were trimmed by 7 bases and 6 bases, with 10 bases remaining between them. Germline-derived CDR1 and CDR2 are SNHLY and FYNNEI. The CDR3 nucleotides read TGTGCCAGCAAAACTATACTTAATTCACCCCTCCACTTT. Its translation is CASKTILNSPLHF.

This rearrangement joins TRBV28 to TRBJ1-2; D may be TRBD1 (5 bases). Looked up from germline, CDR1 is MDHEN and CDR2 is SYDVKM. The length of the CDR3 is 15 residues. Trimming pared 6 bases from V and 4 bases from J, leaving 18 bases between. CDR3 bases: TGTGCCAGCAGCCTTCGGAGGGGTTCCCTCTATGGCTACACCTTC. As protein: CASSLRRGSLYGYTF.

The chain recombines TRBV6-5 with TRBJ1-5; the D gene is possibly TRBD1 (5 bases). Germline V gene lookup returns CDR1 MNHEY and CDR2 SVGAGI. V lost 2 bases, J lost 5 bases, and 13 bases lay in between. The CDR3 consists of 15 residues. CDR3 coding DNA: TGTGCCAGCAGTTACCGGGGGGAAATGGATCAGCCCCAGCATTTT. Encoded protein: CASSYRGEMDQPQHF.

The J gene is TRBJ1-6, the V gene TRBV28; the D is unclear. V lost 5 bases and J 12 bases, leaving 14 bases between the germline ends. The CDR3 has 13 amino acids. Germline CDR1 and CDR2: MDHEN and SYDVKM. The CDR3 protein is CASSPIDFIPLHF. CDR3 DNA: TGTGCCAGCAGTCCCATAGATTTTATACCCCTCCACTTT.

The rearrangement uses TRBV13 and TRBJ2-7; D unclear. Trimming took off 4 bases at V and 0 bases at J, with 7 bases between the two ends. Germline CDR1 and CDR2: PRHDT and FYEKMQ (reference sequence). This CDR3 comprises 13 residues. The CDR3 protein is CASSYGSSYEQYF. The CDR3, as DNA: TGTGCCAGCAGCTACGGGTCCTCCTACGAGCAGTACTTC.

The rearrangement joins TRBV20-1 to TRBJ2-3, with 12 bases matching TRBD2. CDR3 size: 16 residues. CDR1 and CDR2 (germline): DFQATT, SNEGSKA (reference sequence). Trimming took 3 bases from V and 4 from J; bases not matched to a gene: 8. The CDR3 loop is CSASSLAGGLADTQYF. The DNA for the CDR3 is TGCAGTGCTAGTTCACTAGCGGGAGGCTTGGCAGATACGCAGTATTTT.

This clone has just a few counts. The CDR3: CASCWTSGLAKNIQYF. The CDR3 DNA is TGTGCCAGCTGTTGGACTAGCGGCCTGGCCAAAAACATTCAGTACTTC. This rearrangement joins TRBV28 to TRBJ2-4; TRBD2 aligns across 10 bases. J lost 1 base, V lost 8 bases, and 8 bases had no gene match. Germline V gene sequence: CDR1 MDHEN, CDR2 SYDVKM. The CDR3 length is 16 residues.

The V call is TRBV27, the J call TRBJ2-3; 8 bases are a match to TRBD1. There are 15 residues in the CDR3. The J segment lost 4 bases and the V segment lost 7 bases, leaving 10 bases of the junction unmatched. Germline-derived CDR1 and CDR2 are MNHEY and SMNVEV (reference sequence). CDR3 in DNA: TGTGCCAGCACGGACAGGGCCATGTCCCCAGATACGCAGTATTTT. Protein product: CASTDRAMSPDTQYF.

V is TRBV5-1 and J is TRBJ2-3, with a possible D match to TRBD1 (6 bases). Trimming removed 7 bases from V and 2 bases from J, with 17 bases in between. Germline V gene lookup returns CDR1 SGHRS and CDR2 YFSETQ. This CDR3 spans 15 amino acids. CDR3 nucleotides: TGCGCCAGCCGGCCTGAATTGGGGGCCACAGATACGCAGTATTTT. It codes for CASRPELGATDTQYF. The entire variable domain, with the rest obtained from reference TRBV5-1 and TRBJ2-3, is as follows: KAGVTQTPRYLIKTRGQQVTLSCSPISGHRSVSWYQQTPGQGLQFLFEYFSETQRNKGNFPGRFSGRQFSNSRSEMNVSTLELGDSALYLCASRPELGATDTQYFGPGTRLTVL.

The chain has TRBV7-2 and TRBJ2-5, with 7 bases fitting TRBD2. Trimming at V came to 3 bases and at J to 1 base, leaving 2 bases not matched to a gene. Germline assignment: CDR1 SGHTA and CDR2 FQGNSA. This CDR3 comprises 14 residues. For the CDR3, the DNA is TGTGCCAGCAGCTTCGGGGGGAGCCAAGAGACCCAGTACTTC. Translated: CASSFGGSQETQYF.

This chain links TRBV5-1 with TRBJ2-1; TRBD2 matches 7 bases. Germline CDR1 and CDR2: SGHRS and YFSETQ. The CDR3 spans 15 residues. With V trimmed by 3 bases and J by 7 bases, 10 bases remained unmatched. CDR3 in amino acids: CASSSGLVRGNEQFF. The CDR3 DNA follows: TGCGCCAGCAGCTCCGGACTAGTTCGGGGTAATGAGCAGTTCTTC.

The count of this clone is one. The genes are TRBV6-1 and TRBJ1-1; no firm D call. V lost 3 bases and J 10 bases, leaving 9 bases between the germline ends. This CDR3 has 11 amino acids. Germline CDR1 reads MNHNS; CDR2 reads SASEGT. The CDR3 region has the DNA TGTGCCAGCAGTGATCCGTCCCCAGCTTTCTTT. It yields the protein CASSDPSPAFF.

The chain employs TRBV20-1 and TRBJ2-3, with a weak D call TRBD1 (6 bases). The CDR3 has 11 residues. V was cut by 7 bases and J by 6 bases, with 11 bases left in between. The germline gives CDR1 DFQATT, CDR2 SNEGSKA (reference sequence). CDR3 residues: CSVSGVDTQYF. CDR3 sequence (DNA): TGCAGTGTTTCAGGGGTGGATACGCAGTATTTT.

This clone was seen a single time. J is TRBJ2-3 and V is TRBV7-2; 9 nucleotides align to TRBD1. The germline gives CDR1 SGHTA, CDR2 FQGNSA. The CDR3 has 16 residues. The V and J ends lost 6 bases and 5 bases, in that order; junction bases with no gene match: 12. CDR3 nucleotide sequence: TGTGCCAGCAGTCGGACAGGGGATCTTATAAGAGATACGCAGTATTTT. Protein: CASSRTGDLIRDTQYF.

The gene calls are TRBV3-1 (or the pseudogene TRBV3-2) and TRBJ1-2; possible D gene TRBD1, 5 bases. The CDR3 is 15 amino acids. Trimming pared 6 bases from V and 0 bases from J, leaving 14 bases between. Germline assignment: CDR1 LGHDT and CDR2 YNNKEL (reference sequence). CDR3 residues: CASRPSVGANYGYTF. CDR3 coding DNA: TGTGCCAGCAGGCCCTCTGTAGGGGCTAACTATGGCTACACCTTC.

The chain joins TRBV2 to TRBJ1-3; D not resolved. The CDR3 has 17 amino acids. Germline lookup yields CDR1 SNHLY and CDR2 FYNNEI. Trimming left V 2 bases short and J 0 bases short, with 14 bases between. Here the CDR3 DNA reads TGTGCCAGCAGTGAAATCCTCTTCCTTAGCTCTGGAAACACCATATATTTT. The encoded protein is CASSEILFLSSGNTIYF. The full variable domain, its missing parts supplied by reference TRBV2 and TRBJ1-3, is EPEVTQTPSHQVTQMGQEVILRCVPISNHLYFYWYRQILGQKVEFLVSFYNNEISEKSEIFDDQFSVERPDGSNFTLKIRSTKLEDSAMYFCASSEILFLSSGNTIYFGEGSWLTVV.

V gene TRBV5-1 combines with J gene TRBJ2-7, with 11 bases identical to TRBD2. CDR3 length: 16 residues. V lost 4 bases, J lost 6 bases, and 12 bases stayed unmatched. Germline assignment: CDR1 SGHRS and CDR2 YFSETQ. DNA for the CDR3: TGCGCCAGCAGCAACGAAGTAGCGGGAGGGAGCGGCGAGCAGTACTTC. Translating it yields CASSNEVAGGSGEQYF.

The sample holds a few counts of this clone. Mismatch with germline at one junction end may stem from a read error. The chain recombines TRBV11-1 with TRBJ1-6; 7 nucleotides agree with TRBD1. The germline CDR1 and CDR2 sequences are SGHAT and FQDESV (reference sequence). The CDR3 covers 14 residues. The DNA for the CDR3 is TGTGCCAGCAGCAGCAGGGGGTATAACTCACCCCTCCACTTT. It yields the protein CASSSRGYNSPLHF.

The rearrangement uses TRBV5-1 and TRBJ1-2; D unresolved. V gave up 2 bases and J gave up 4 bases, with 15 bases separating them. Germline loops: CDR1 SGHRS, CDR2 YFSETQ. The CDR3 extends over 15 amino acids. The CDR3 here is CASSLVGGGGYGYTF. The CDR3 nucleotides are TGCGCCAGCAGCTTAGTGGGCGGAGGAGGCTATGGCTACACCTTC.